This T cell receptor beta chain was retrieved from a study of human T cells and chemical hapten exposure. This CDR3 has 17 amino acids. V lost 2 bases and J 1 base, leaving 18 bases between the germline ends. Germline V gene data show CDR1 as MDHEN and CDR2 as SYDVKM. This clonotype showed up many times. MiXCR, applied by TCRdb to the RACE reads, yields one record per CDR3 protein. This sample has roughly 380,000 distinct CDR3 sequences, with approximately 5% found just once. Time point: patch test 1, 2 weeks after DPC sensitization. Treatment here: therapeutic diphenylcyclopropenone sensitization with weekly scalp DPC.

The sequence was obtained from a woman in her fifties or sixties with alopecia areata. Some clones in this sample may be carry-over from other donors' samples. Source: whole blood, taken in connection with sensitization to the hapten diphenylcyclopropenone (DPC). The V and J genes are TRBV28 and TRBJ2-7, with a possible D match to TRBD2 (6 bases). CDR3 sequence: CASSLGPARRESYEQYF. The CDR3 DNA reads TGTGCCAGCAGTTTAGGGCCCGCTCGGCGGGAATCCTACGAGCAGTACTTC.